Listed here are 22 T cell receptor beta chains from one sample, sequenced in a study of blood T cell repertoires in COVID-19. Sequenced by immunoSEQ multiplex PCR; TCRdb stores in-frame clones only, minus some. Of some 240,000 clones in the sample, about 79% are singletons; the top ten hold 9.7%. The specimen was peripheral blood. The receptors shown here come from a man aged 45-65 years with active or convalescent COVID-19.

The chain carries TRBV20-1 and TRBJ2-7, with TRBD2 matching over 9 bases. The CDR3 extends over 15 amino acids. V lost 3 bases, J lost 6 bases, and 12 bases stayed unmatched. CDR1 DFQATT and CDR2 SNEGSKA come from the germline V gene (reference sequence). Here the CDR3 DNA reads TGCAGTGCTAGTGCTAGCGGGATTCGAGGTGCCGAGCAGTACTTC. Translated: CSASASGIRGAEQYF.

The chain uses TRBV5-5 and TRBJ1-6; TRBD1 agrees at 10 bases. Unmatched junction bases numbered 6, after V lost 0 bases and J lost 9 bases. Per the germline V gene, CDR1 is SGHKS and CDR2 is YYEKEE (reference sequence). The CDR3 runs 16 residues. This CDR3 reads CASSLGLRDRGSPLHF. As DNA, the CDR3 is TGTGCCAGCAGCTTGGGGCTCCGGGACAGGGGTTCACCCCTCCACTTT.

CDR3 region: CASSVSGLADTQYF. The CDR3 coding sequence is TGTGCCAGCAGTGTATCCGGGTTGGCAGATACGCAGTATTTT. The chain uses TRBV6-4 and TRBJ2-3; the D is unclear. This CDR3 comprises 14 residues. Germline V gene sequence: CDR1 MRHNA, CDR2 SNTAGT. V was cut by 4 bases and J by 4 bases, with 12 bases left in between.

V gene TRBV11-1 combines with J gene TRBJ1-1; D unclear. Between the trimmed V and J ends, which lost 2 bases and 4 bases, there was a span of 11 bases. This CDR3 is built from 14 residues. The germline CDR1 and CDR2 sequences are SGHAT and FQDESV (reference sequence). The CDR3 DNA reads TGTGCCAGCAGCTTATCGCGGGGAAGCACTGAAGCTTTCTTT. Translated, it gives CASSLSRGSTEAFF. Using reference TRBV11-1 and TRBJ1-1 for the parts outside the CDR3, the full variable domain is EAEVAQSPRYKITEKSQAVAFWCDPISGHATLYWYRQILGQGPELLVQFQDESVVDDSQLPKDRFSAERLKGVDSTLKIQPAELGDSAMYLCASSLSRGSTEAFFGQGTRLTVV.

The rearrangement uses TRBV11-1 and TRBJ2-5; TRBD1 might be the D (6 bases). This CDR3 region has 14 residues. V was clipped by 3 bases and J by 5 bases, with 13 bases between them. Germline CDR1 and CDR2: SGHAT and FQDESV (reference sequence). The CDR3 DNA is TGTGCCAGCAGCTTCCGGGACAACCTGGAGACCCAGTACTTC. Protein product: CASSFRDNLETQYF.

CDR3 coding DNA: TGTGCCAGCAACCTACTAGCGGGATCGGAGACCCAGTACTTC. The encoded protein is CASNLLAGSETQYF. V and J are TRBV5-6 and TRBJ2-5, with 10 bases identical to TRBD2. Germline V gives CDR1 SGHDT, CDR2 YYEEEE. Losses at the gene ends were 6 bases for V and 5 bases for J; bases not matched to a gene: 7. CDR3 length: 14 amino acids.

The chain is built from TRBV4-3 and TRBJ2-5; 14 positions agree with TRBD2. Germline CDR1 is LGHNA and CDR2 is YSLEER. Trimming cost V 0 bases and J 2 bases; bases outside gene matches: 2. The CDR3 has 17 amino acids. The CDR3 sequence is CASSQDWTSGGQETQYF. DNA of the CDR3: TGCGCCAGCAGCCAAGATTGGACTAGCGGGGGGCAAGAGACCCAGTACTTC.

V gene TRBV5-6 combines with J gene TRBJ1-1; D unclear. The CDR3 has 13 residues. Between the trimmed V and J ends, which lost 1 base and 2 bases, there was a span of 6 bases. Germline lookup yields CDR1 SGHDT and CDR2 YYEEEE. For the CDR3, the DNA is TGTGCCAGCAGCTTGCTAGCCAACACTGAAGCTTTCTTT. Its translation is CASSLLANTEAFF. The full variable domain, completed using reference TRBV5-6 and TRBJ1-1, is DAGVTQSPTHLIKTRGQQVTLRCSPKSGHDTVSWYQQALGQGPQFIFQYYEEEERQRGNFPDRFSGHQFPNYSSELNVNALLLGDSALYLCASSLLANTEAFFGQGTRLTVV.

The rearrangement joins TRBV2 to TRBJ1-2; unclear D gene. This CDR3 contains 14 residues. V shed 3 bases and J shed 4 bases, with 12 bases lying between them. Germline V gives CDR1 SNHLY, CDR2 FYNNEI. CDR3 residues: CASSDLGSAYGYTF. Written as DNA, the CDR3 is TGTGCCAGCAGTGATTTGGGGAGCGCCTATGGCTACACCTTC.

This chain uses TRBV18 with TRBJ2-1; unclear D gene. Germline-derived CDR1 and CDR2 are KGHSH and LQKENI. This CDR3 contains 12 residues. The V and J ends lost 2 bases and 7 bases respectively, with 6 bases between them. The CDR3 nucleotides are TGTGCCAGCTCACCAATCGGGAATGAGCAGTTCTTC. Its translation: CASSPIGNEQFF.

J is TRBJ2-7 and V is TRBV6-5; a possible D gene is TRBD2 (6 bases). The ends were cut back, 4 bases at V and 8 bases at J, with 21 bases in the middle. Germline CDR1 MNHEY, CDR2 SVGAGI. The CDR3 covers 15 residues. CDR3 amino acids: CASSSTPGTAGQQYF. The CDR3 coding sequence is TGTGCCAGCAGTTCGACACCAGGGACTGCCGGGCAGCAGTACTTC.

CDR3 residues: CASSQTGLDYGYTF. Written as DNA, the CDR3 is TGTGCCAGCAGTCAGACAGGGTTGGACTATGGCTACACCTTC. The gene calls are TRBV28 and TRBJ1-2, with TRBD1 matching 7 bases. The V gene's germline CDR1 is MDHEN and CDR2 SYDVKM. V lost 5 bases, J lost 3 bases, and 6 bases stayed unmatched. This CDR3 spans 14 amino acids.

Points on this clone: The sample contains more than one DNA sequence encoding this CDR3. The chain employs TRBV11-2 and TRBJ2-2; possible D gene TRBD2, 5 bases. The CDR3 runs to 15 residues. V lost 1 base to trimming and J lost 1 base, with 7 bases between them. The germline gives CDR1 SGHAT, CDR2 FQNNGV. The CDR3 loop is CASSLGSGNTGELFF. CDR3 DNA: TGTGCCAGCAGCTTAGGGAGCGGGAACACCGGGGAGCTGTTTTTT.

This chain joins TRBV1 and TRBJ2-6; TRBD2 was called by the table and not checked on the DNA. TRBV1 represents a pseudogene. This CDR3 region has 13 residues. CDR3 loop: CTSITGGANVLTF. Written as DNA, the CDR3 is TGCACCAGCATTACGGGAGGGGCCAACGTCCTGACTTTC.

The chain employs TRBV5-1 and TRBJ2-1, with 7 bases fitting TRBD2. The CDR3 consists of 15 residues. CDR1 and CDR2 from the germline V gene are SGHRS and YFSETQ. V trimming: 7 bases; J trimming: 7 bases; junction bases outside the gene matches: 14. CDR3 residues: CASLAQGGSGNEQFF. The CDR3, as DNA: TGCGCCAGCCTCGCGCAGGGCGGGAGTGGGAATGAGCAGTTCTTC.

The CDR3 bases are TGTGCCAGCTCACTCATGGGGACAGGTTCTAAGGGCTACACCTTC. As protein: CASSLMGTGSKGYTF. The chain is built from TRBV18 and TRBJ1-2, with 8 bases matching TRBD1. This CDR3 is 15 amino acids long. J lost 8 bases, V lost 4 bases, and 12 bases had no gene match. In germline, CDR1 is KGHSH, CDR2 LQKENI.

This rearrangement joins TRBV5-3 to TRBJ2-5; 7 bases match TRBD2. TRBV5-3 is an ORF, and what it does is uncertain. The V segment lost 5 bases and the J segment 5 bases; nucleotides outside the gene matches: 9. The CDR3 spans 14 residues. CDR3 nucleotide sequence: TGTGCCAGAAGTCAGACTAGCTCCCGGGAGACCCAGTACTTC. Protein: CARSQTSSRETQYF.

The gene calls are TRBV5-4 and TRBJ2-1; 7 bases align to TRBD2. V trimming: 4 bases; J trimming: 4 bases; junction bases outside the gene matches: 14. Germline assignment: CDR1 SGHNT and CDR2 YYREEE (reference sequence). There are 17 residues in the CDR3. The CDR3 bases are TGTGCCAGCAGCCCATCAGCCGGGACTAATATTTACAATGAGCAGTTCTTC. Translating gives CASSPSAGTNIYNEQFF.

The count of this clone is one. The rearrangement uses TRBV3-1 (or the pseudogene TRBV3-2) and TRBJ1-1, with 9 bases identical to TRBD1. This CDR3 has 15 residues. Germline lookup yields CDR1 LGHDT and CDR2 YNNKEL (reference sequence). Unmatched junction bases numbered 8, after V lost 4 bases and J lost 5 bases. This CDR3 reads CASSLGDREGTEAFF. The DNA for the CDR3 is TGTGCCAGCAGCCTGGGGGACAGGGAGGGTACTGAAGCTTTCTTT.

This clone was recorded once. This chain joins TRBV18 and TRBJ2-7; maybe TRBD2 (6 bases). The ends were cut back, 2 bases at V and 5 bases at J, with 16 bases in the middle. Germline V gene data show CDR1 as KGHSH and CDR2 as LQKENI. The CDR3 covers 15 residues. Written as DNA, the CDR3 is TGTGCCAGCTCACCATGGAACGGGAGAATGGACGAGCAGTACTTC. Translating it yields CASSPWNGRMDEQYF.

The gene calls are TRBV5-6 and TRBJ1-5; D not certain. The germline V gene has CDR1 SGHDT and CDR2 YYEEEE. The CDR3 totals 15 residues. Trimming left V 0 bases short and J 0 bases short, with 7 bases between. The CDR3 DNA is TGTGCCAGCAGCTTGGAGGAGTATAGCAATCAGCCCCAGCATTTT. Translating gives CASSLEEYSNQPQHF.

This chain uses TRBV30 with TRBJ2-5; TRBD2 is a possible D gene (5 bases). Germline V CDR1 and CDR2: GTSNPN, SVGIG (reference sequence). V was clipped by 0 bases and J by 3 bases, with 8 bases between them. This CDR3 is 13 amino acids long. In DNA form, the CDR3 reads TGTGCCTGGAGTGTACGAGGGAAAGAGACCCAGTACTTC. It codes for CAWSVRGKETQYF.